Below are 8 T cell receptor beta chains sequenced from a single sample in a study of metastatic and nonmetastatic thyroid tumors. Using MiXCR, TCRdb reanalyzed the PCR reads. Of 20,000 to 25,000 clones listed, about 20% were seen once; the top ten hold around an eighth. Every patient underwent thyroid surgery untreated. What was sequenced was tumor tissue. All receptors come from a female donor with papillary thyroid cancer or a benign thyroid nodule (not recorded which). Some clones in this sample may be carry-over from other donors' samples.

By share, this clone counts as medium-sized. The CDR3 DNA reads TGTGCCAGCAGCGCTCGTCATGGACTAGCGGTCACAGATACGCAGTATTTT. Encoded protein: CASSARHGLAVTDTQYF. The gene calls are TRBV11-3 and TRBJ2-3; 10 bases map to TRBD2. The germline V gene has CDR1 SGHNT and CDR2 YENEEA. The ends lost 5 bases at V and 2 bases at J; junction bases unmatched: 10. The CDR3 contains 17 residues.

At least ten counts were recorded for this clone. This clone may be a read error of a much larger clone one base away. The chain is built from TRBV11-1 and TRBJ2-1; TRBD2 aligns across 13 bases. The CDR3 loop spans 15 amino acids. CDR1 SGHAT and CDR2 FQDESV come from the germline V gene (reference sequence). This CDR3 reads CASSSLAGGYNAQFF. CDR3 in DNA: TGTGCCAGCAGCTCACTAGCGGGAGGGTACAATGCGCAGTTCTTC.

This chain connects TRBV5-6 to TRBJ2-7; D is possibly TRBD1 (6 bases). The CDR3 runs 15 residues. V lost 4 bases and J lost 2, with 16 bases in between. Germline V CDR1 and CDR2: SGHDT, YYEEEE. In DNA form, the CDR3 reads TGTGCCAGCAGCGTGATGGGGGCCTATCCCTACGAGCAGTACTTC. Its protein product is CASSVMGAYPYEQYF.

The V call is TRBV7-2, the J call TRBJ2-7, with 7 bases that match TRBD1. The CDR3 consists of 15 residues. Germline trimming cut 5 bases from V and 3 bases from J; bases unmatched to any gene: 10. Germline CDR1 is SGHTA and CDR2 is FQGNSA. The DNA for the CDR3 is TGTGCCAGCAGCCAGAGCCAGGGGGTGGGCTACGAGCAGTACTTC. Its protein is CASSQSQGVGYEQYF.

This clone was counted many times. For the CDR3, the DNA is TGTGCCAGCAGCCTCGAGGGTTCAGATCACACTGAAGCTTTCTTT. Translated, it gives CASSLEGSDHTEAFF. The chain links TRBV7-2 to TRBJ1-1; D gene unclear. This CDR3 is 15 amino acids long. CDR1 is SGHTA, CDR2 FQGNSA, per germline. The V end was cut by 5 bases, the J end by 3 bases, with 16 bases between.

This chain joins TRBV20-1 and TRBJ2-7; D not certain. Trimming cost V 4 bases and J 3 bases, with 16 bases left between them. Germline V gene lookup returns CDR1 DFQATT and CDR2 SNEGSKA (reference sequence). There are 14 residues in the CDR3. CDR3 loop: CSAIGGMGLYEQYF. The CDR3 coding sequence is TGCAGTGCTATCGGTGGGATGGGCCTCTACGAGCAGTACTTC.

This clone has ten or more counts. This chain links TRBV28 with TRBJ2-7; D not certain. The germline gives CDR1 MDHEN, CDR2 SYDVKM. Trimming pared 3 bases from V and 2 bases from J, leaving 20 bases between. This CDR3 comprises 17 residues. Written as DNA, the CDR3 is TGTGCCAGCAGTTTTGTTATAAGGGATCCAAACACCTACGAGCAGTACTTC. Protein sequence: CASSFVIRDPNTYEQYF.

This clone was found a few times. The genes are TRBV27 and TRBJ2-5; 7 bases match TRBD2. This CDR3 region has 15 residues. Germline assignment: CDR1 MNHEY and CDR2 SMNVEV (reference sequence). Unmatched junction bases numbered 8, after V lost 7 bases and J lost 0 bases. This CDR3 is CASTPRGGNQETQYF. The CDR3 coding sequence is TGTGCCAGCACCCCCCGGGGAGGGAACCAAGAGACCCAGTACTTC.